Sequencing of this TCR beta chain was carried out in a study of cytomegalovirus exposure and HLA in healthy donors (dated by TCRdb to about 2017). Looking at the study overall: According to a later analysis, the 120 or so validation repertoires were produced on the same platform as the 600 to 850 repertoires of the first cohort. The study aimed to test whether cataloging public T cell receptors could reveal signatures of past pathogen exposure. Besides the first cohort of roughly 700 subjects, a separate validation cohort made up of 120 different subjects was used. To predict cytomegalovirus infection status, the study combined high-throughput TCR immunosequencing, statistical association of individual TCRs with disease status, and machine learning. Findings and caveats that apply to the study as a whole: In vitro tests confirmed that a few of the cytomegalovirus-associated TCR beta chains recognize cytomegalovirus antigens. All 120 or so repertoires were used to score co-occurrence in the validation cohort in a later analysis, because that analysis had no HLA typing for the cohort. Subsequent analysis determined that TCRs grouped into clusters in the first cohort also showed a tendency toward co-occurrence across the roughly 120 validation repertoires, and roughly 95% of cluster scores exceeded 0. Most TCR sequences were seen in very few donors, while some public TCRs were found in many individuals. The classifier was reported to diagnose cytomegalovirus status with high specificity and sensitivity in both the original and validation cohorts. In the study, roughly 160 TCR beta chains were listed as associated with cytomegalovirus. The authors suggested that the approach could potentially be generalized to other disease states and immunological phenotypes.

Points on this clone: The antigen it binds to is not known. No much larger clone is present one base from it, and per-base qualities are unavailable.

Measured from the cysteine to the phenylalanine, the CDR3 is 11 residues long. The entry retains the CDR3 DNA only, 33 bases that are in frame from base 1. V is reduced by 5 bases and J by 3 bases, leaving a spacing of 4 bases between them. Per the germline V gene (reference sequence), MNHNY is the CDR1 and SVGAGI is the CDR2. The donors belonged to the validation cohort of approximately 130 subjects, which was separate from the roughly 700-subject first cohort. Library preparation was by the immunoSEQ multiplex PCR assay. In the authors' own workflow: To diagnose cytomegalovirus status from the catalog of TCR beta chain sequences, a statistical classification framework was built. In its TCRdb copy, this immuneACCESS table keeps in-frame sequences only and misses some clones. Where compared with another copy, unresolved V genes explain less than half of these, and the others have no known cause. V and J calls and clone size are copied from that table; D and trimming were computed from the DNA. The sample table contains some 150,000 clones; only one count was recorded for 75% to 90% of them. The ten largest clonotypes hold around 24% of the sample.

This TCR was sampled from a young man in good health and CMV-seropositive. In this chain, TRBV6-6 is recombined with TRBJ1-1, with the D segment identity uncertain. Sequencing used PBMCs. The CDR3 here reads CASSRDTEAFF. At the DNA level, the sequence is TGTGCCAGCAGTCGGGACACTGAAGCTTTCTTT.